This note documents a single TCR beta chain sequence. Antigen: not known. The sample originates from a study of OX40 agonist ivuxolimab in advanced cancers. Study-wide points: Dosing at 0.1 to 3.0 mg/kg was accompanied by clonal expansion of CD4+ and CD8+ blood T cells by week 6.

The CDR3 loop spans 15 amino acids. In germline, CDR1 is SGHTA, CDR2 FQGNSA. V was clipped by 5 bases and J by 7 bases, with 18 bases between them. TCRdb's table, derived via immunoSEQ multiplex PCR, lists solely in-frame clones and lacks some. The table lists some 64,000 clones, approximately 88% of them singletons, with under 3.5% in the top ten. The chain combines TRBV7-2 with TRBJ2-1; D is undetermined. The TCR sequence derives from an adult with an advanced solid tumor such as melanoma, head and neck, liver or kidney cancer. The sample here was CD4+ or CD8+ T cells sorted from blood, taken in a trial of the OX40 agonist ivuxolimab. The CDR3 protein is CASSLFVASWNEQFF. The CDR3 DNA reads TGTGCCAGCAGCCTCTTTGTAGCTTCCTGGAATGAGCAGTTCTTC.